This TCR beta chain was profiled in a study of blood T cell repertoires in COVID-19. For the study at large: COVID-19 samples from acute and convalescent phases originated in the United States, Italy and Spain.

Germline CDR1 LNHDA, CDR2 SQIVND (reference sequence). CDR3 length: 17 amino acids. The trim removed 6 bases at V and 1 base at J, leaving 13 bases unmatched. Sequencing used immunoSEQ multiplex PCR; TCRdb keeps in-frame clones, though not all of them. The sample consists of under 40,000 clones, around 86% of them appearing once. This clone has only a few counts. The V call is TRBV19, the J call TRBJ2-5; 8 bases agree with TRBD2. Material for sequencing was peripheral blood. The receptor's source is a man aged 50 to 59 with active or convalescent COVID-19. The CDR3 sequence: CASRRGWRGARQETQYF. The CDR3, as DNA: TGTGCCAGTAGGAGGGGATGGCGGGGGGCCCGCCAAGAGACCCAGTACTTC.